The 13 T cell receptor beta chains below all came from one sample that was sequenced in a study of regulatory T cells in long-lasting Graves disease. As to time point: newly diagnosed GD, antithyroid drugs for less than 3 months. PBMC-derived RNA was used for the TCR library. In building TCR beta libraries, iRepertoire HTBI primers were used together with Arm-PCR of CDR3 regions. Using its own MiXCR run on the multiplex PCR reads, TCRdb lists one record per CDR3 protein. The table records over 350,000 distinct CDR3 sequences, 13% to 15% of them present only once. These data are also associated with another study on T cells in Graves' hyperthyroidism and ophthalmopathy.

Here the sequenced sample was peripheral blood mononuclear cells (PBMCs), taken at new diagnosis, from a patient treated with antithyroid drugs. Receptors originate from a woman in her 50s with Graves disease.

J is TRBJ2-1 and V is TRBV28; TRBD2 agrees at 7 bases. TRBJ2-5 matches the DNA end more closely, so the J call is doubtful. The CDR3 sequence is 14 residues long. From germline, CDR1 is MDHEN and CDR2 SYDVKM. The CDR3 DNA follows: TGTGCCAGCAGTTTTGGGGCTAGCGGTGAGACCCAGTACTTC. Its protein product is CASSFGASGETQYF.

This clonotype was counted at least ten times. The chain combines TRBV7-9 with TRBJ2-1; perhaps TRBD1 as D (6 bases). V lost 3 bases and J 6 bases, leaving 12 bases between the germline ends. The germline V gene encodes CDR1 SEHNR and CDR2 FQNEAQ (reference sequence). The CDR3 has 14 residues. The CDR3 spells CASSFGTISNEQFF. CDR3 nucleotide sequence: TGTGCCAGCAGCTTCGGGACAATCAGCAATGAGCAGTTCTTC.

The rearrangement links TRBV4-1 to TRBJ2-1, with 16 bases that match TRBD2. Germline values: CDR1 MGHRA, CDR2 YSYEKL. Trimming cost V 0 bases and J 4 bases; bases outside gene matches: 6. The length of the CDR3 is 19 residues. DNA of the CDR3: TGCGCCAGCAGCCAAGAGGGGGGACTAGCGGGAGGGCCTTACAATGAGCAGTTCTTC. The encoded protein is CASSQEGGLAGGPYNEQFF.

The chain combines TRBV14 with TRBJ1-6, with 8 bases lining up with TRBD1. Germline CDR1 is SGHDN and CDR2 is FVKESK. This CDR3 region has 15 residues. Trimming at V came to 2 bases and at J to 7 bases, leaving 4 bases not matched to a gene. The CDR3 protein is CASSQIRGRNSPLHF. The CDR3 coding sequence is TGTGCCAGCAGCCAAATCAGGGGGCGAAATTCACCCCTCCACTTT. The complete variable domain, with remaining parts taken from reference TRBV14 and TRBJ1-6, reads EAGVTQFPSHSVIEKGQTVTLRCDPISGHDNLYWYRRVMGKEIKFLLHFVKESKQDESGMPNNRFLAERTGGTYSTLKVQPAELEDSGVYFCASSQIRGRNSPLHFGNGTRLTVT.

A single count supports this clonotype. The chain carries TRBV3-1 and TRBJ2-3; 7 nucleotides match TRBD2. The CDR3 covers 17 residues. Per germline, CDR1 LGHDT and CDR2 YNNKEL (reference sequence). V trimming: 1 base; J trimming: 2 bases; junction bases outside the gene matches: 9. This CDR3 reads CASSQVVSSGSTDTQYF. As DNA, the CDR3 is TGTGCCAGCAGCCAAGTGGTATCTAGCGGATCCACAGATACGCAGTATTTT.

This clonotype came up many times. The rearrangement uses TRBV27 and TRBJ1-5; 7 nucleotides match TRBD1. Germline trimming cut 7 bases from V and 5 bases from J; bases unmatched to any gene: 11. The CDR3 is made up of 15 amino acids. Germline V gene sequence: CDR1 MNHEY, CDR2 SMNVEV (reference sequence). The CDR3: CASTSIYRGHQPQHF. In DNA form, the CDR3 reads TGTGCCAGCACCTCAATTTACAGGGGACATCAGCCCCAGCATTTT.

The table lists this clonotype with a few counts. The gene calls are TRBV5-1 and TRBJ2-2, with 10 bases identical to TRBD1. Germline V gives CDR1 SGHRS, CDR2 YFSETQ. The CDR3 runs 16 residues. Trimming took 0 bases from V and 6 from J; bases not matched to a gene: 5. CDR3 bases: TGCGCCAGCAGCTTGGGACAGGGGGCGAGTGCCGGGGAGCTGTTTTTT. Translated, it gives CASSLGQGASAGELFF. Full variable domain (rest looked up from reference TRBV5-1 and TRBJ2-2): KAGVTQTPRYLIKTRGQQVTLSCSPISGHRSVSWYQQTPGQGLQFLFEYFSETQRNKGNFPGRFSGRQFSNSRSEMNVSTLELGDSALYLCASSLGQGASAGELFFGEGSRLTVL.

This clonotype was picked up many times. The chain is built from TRBV6-1 and TRBJ2-2, with D possibly being TRBD1 (5 bases). This CDR3 has 15 amino acids. The V end lost 6 bases, the J end lost 3 bases, and 14 bases lay between the germline ends. The germline V gene encodes CDR1 MNHNS and CDR2 SASEGT. CDR3 protein: CASRPQGLDTGELFF. CDR3 in DNA: TGTGCCAGCAGACCCCAGGGTTTGGACACCGGGGAGCTGTTTTTT.

This chain links TRBV20-1 with TRBJ2-7, with 10 bases fitting TRBD1. CDR3 length: 16 residues. Germline V gives CDR1 DFQATT, CDR2 SNEGSKA (reference sequence). V lost 6 bases to trimming and J lost 2 bases; unmatched junction nucleotides: 13. The CDR3 spells CSANQKGQGETYEQYF. CDR3 in DNA: TGCAGTGCCAACCAAAAAGGACAGGGGGAGACCTACGAGCAGTACTTC.

This clonotype was picked up a small number of times. As DNA, the CDR3 is TGTGCCAGTAGCAACCCCCTGGGACTAGCGGGCAACACCGGGGAGCTGTTTTTT. Translated: CASSNPLGLAGNTGELFF. The chain carries TRBV19 and TRBJ2-2, with 12 bases lining up with TRBD2. This CDR3 contains 18 residues. V lost 6 bases, J lost 2 bases, and 10 bases stayed unmatched. The V gene's germline CDR1 is LNHDA and CDR2 SQIVND (reference sequence).

There are many counts of this clonotype. V and J are TRBV12-3 or TRBV12-4 and TRBJ2-1, with TRBD2 identical over 13 bases. V dropped 5 bases and J dropped 8; count of bases not matched to a gene: 12. The CDR3 covers 17 residues. The DNA of the CDR3 is TGTGCCAGCAGTCAAGGACTAGCGGGAGATTTTGCGGATGAGCAGTTCTTC. Translated, it gives CASSQGLAGDFADEQFF.

This chain links TRBV2 with TRBJ2-5, with 11 bases that match TRBD1. V trimming: 3 bases; J trimming: 4 bases; junction bases outside the gene matches: 10. The CDR3 is 17 amino acids. Germline loops: CDR1 SNHLY, CDR2 FYNNEI. In DNA form, the CDR3 reads TGTGCCAGCAGTGATTATTTAGGACAGGGGGCTCGAGAGACCCAGTACTTC. Translation: CASSDYLGQGARETQYF. Together with reference TRBV2 and TRBJ2-5, the CDR3 gives the full variable domain: EPEVTQTPSHQVTQMGQEVILRCVPISNHLYFYWYRQILGQKVEFLVSFYNNEISEKSEIFDDQFSVERPDGSNFTLKIRSTKLEDSAMYFCASSDYLGQGARETQYFGPGTRLLVL.

The sample holds many counts of this clonotype. The rearrangement links TRBV28 to TRBJ1-2; D remains ambiguous. Trimming pared 6 bases from V and 4 bases from J, leaving 6 bases between. The CDR3 is 11 amino acids. Looked up from germline, CDR1 is MDHEN and CDR2 is SYDVKM. This chain's CDR3 is CASSLSYGYTF. The CDR3 DNA reads TGTGCCAGCAGCCTAAGCTATGGCTACACCTTC.